These 20 T cell receptor beta chains came from one sample sequenced in a study of blood T cells in healthy people across ages. The use of a sample-barcoded 5' primer and a J-beta primer mix characterized a second PCR of about 7 to 12 cycles. TCRdb reprocessed the 5' RACE reads via MiXCR and lists one record per CDR3 protein. There are hundreds of thousands of distinct CDR3 sequences in the sample; approximately 30% occur only once, and approximately 15% lies in the top ten. The specimen sequenced was blood. The source is a woman over 75 in good health.

This clonotype was detected only a few times. The gene calls are TRBV6-5 and TRBJ1-1; 7 positions agree with TRBD1. The CDR3 totals 12 residues. V lost 9 bases, J lost 7 bases, and 8 bases stayed unmatched. Germline values: CDR1 MNHEY, CDR2 SVGAGI. The CDR3 here is CASTRGSGEAFF. CDR3 sequence (DNA): TGTGCCAGTACCAGGGGGTCGGGTGAAGCTTTCTTT.

This clonotype was counted many times. This chain connects TRBV28 to TRBJ2-4; D remains ambiguous. This CDR3 has 18 residues. Germline CDR1 is MDHEN and CDR2 is SYDVKM. The V end lost 4 bases, the J end lost 1 base, and 20 bases lay between the germline ends. The CDR3 DNA sequence: TGTGCCAGCAGTTCCTTACCGACTGACCTGGCGGCCAAAAACATTCAGTACTTC. As protein: CASSSLPTDLAAKNIQYF.

The chain links TRBV5-1 to TRBJ2-1; a possible D gene is TRBD2 (6 bases). The germline V gene encodes CDR1 SGHRS and CDR2 YFSETQ. CDR3 length: 14 residues. Trimming pared 0 bases from V and 6 bases from J, leaving 10 bases between. The CDR3, as DNA: TGCGCCAGCAGCTTGGGGGCGGGACTCAATGAGCAGTTCTTC. Translated, it gives CASSLGAGLNEQFF.

This clonotype was detected many times. The V and J genes are TRBV7-8 and TRBJ1-2; 7 bases align to TRBD1. Germline V gene sequence: CDR1 SGHVS, CDR2 FQNEAQ. Germline trimming cut 4 bases from V and 8 bases from J; bases unmatched to any gene: 7. CDR3 length equals 13 residues. The chain's CDR3 is CASSSIRGHGYTF. The CDR3 region has the DNA TGTGCCAGCAGCTCTATAAGGGGGCACGGCTACACCTTC.

The chain has TRBV7-9 and TRBJ2-7, with TRBD1 matching 7 bases. Trimming at V came to 4 bases and at J to 1 base, leaving 10 bases not matched to a gene. Germline loops: CDR1 SEHNR, CDR2 FQNEAQ (reference sequence). CDR3 length equals 16 residues. CDR3 coding DNA: TGTGCCAGCAGCTCCCTCCGGGACAGAGGGTCCTACGAGCAGTACTTC. It encodes CASSSLRDRGSYEQYF.

V and J are TRBV20-1 and TRBJ2-7, with 10 bases matching TRBD2. V dropped 3 bases and J dropped 4; count of bases not matched to a gene: 3. Germline assignment: CDR1 DFQATT and CDR2 SNEGSKA (reference sequence). The length of the CDR3 is 13 residues. In DNA, the CDR3 is TGCAGTGCTAGCCCAGCGGGAGGGTACGAGCAGTACTTC. It encodes CSASPAGGYEQYF.

The table lists this clonotype with a count of one. The CDR3 bases are TGTGCCAGCAGTTCTCGGGGGGAGAGGACCTACGAGCAGTACTTC. Translation: CASSSRGERTYEQYF. The rearrangement uses TRBV6-6 and TRBJ2-7, with 7 nucleotides matching TRBD2. Trimming at V came to 4 bases and at J to 2 bases, leaving 8 bases not matched to a gene. This CDR3 is built from 15 residues. Germline-derived CDR1 and CDR2 are MNHNY and SVGAGI (reference sequence).

This clonotype showed up many times. A read error may be the cause here, since a much bigger clone is one base away. V gene TRBV6-2 or TRBV6-3 combines with J gene TRBJ2-1, with D possibly being TRBD2 (6 bases). The J call may be in error: the DNA end matches TRBJ2-7 better. The length of the CDR3 is 16 residues. Looked up from germline, CDR1 is MNHEY and CDR2 is SVGEGT. CDR3: CASSYSGLSSYNEQYF. Here the CDR3 DNA reads TGTGCCAGCAGTTATAGCGGCCTGAGCTCCTACAATGAGCAGTACTTC.

This chain links TRBV27 with TRBJ1-1; maybe TRBD1 (5 bases). The CDR3 sequence is 15 residues long. CDR1 MNHEY and CDR2 SMNVEV come from the germline V gene (reference sequence). Trimming took off 4 bases at V and 1 base at J, with 13 bases between the two ends. The DNA for the CDR3 is TGTGCCAGCAGTTACCAGGGTCTGTCGAACACTGAAGCTTTCTTT. Its translation: CASSYQGLSNTEAFF.

This clonotype was seen ten or more times. The CDR3 loop reads CASSQEDIYQPQHF. The CDR3, as DNA: TGTGCCAGCAGTCAAGAGGACATATATCAGCCCCAGCATTTT. The rearrangement links TRBV7-2 to TRBJ1-5; D is perhaps TRBD1 (5 bases). The CDR3 is 14 amino acids. CDR1 and CDR2 (germline): SGHTA, FQGNSA. Between the trimmed V and J ends, which lost 6 bases and 5 bases, there was a span of 14 bases. Complete variable domain (other parts from reference TRBV7-2 and TRBJ1-5): GAGVSQSPSNKVTEKGKDVELRCDPISGHTALYWYRQSLGQGLEFLIYFQGNSAPDKSGLPSDRFSAERTGGSVSTLTIQRTQQEDSAVYLCASSQEDIYQPQHFGDGTRLSIL.

This clonotype appeared a few times. The chain employs TRBV6-6 and TRBJ1-3; D ambiguous. Germline loops: CDR1 MNHNY, CDR2 SVGAGI (reference sequence). This CDR3 has 14 amino acids. The ends were cut back, 6 bases at V and 0 bases at J, with 9 bases in the middle. In DNA form, the CDR3 reads TGTGCCAGCAGCGACACCAGCTCTGGAAACACCATATATTTT. It translates to CASSDTSSGNTIYF.

The rearrangement links TRBV6-6 to TRBJ1-1; no firm D call. Germline V gene lookup returns CDR1 MNHNY and CDR2 SVGAGI (reference sequence). V lost 2 bases to trimming and J lost 0 bases, with 4 bases between them. This CDR3 contains 13 residues. The CDR3 sequence is CASSYLLNTEAFF. The CDR3 region has the DNA TGTGCCAGCAGTTACCTTCTGAACACTGAAGCTTTCTTT.

The chain carries TRBV5-4 and TRBJ2-3; D unresolved. Germline V gene lookup returns CDR1 SGHNT and CDR2 YYREEE (reference sequence). The CDR3 has 15 amino acids. V was clipped by 0 bases and J by 6 bases, with 14 bases between them. The CDR3 spells CASSLGGTQTDTQYF. Written as DNA, the CDR3 is TGTGCCAGCAGCTTGGGCGGCACCCAGACCGATACGCAGTATTTT.

The sample holds a few counts of this clonotype. The chain recombines TRBV7-3 with TRBJ2-5, with D possibly being TRBD1 or TRBD2 (5 bases each). This CDR3 is built from 16 residues. Germline CDR1 reads SGHTA; CDR2 reads FQGTGA. Deletions cut 3 bases from V and 4 bases from J, with 18 bases between. The CDR3 loop reads CASSFYHGAGGETQYF. As DNA, the CDR3 is TGTGCCAGCAGCTTTTACCACGGGGCAGGAGGAGAGACCCAGTACTTC.

This clonotype has ten or more counts. The chain links TRBV7-9 to TRBJ1-2; D perhaps matches TRBD1 (5 bases). The CDR3 totals 11 residues. With 3 bases removed from V and 8 bases from J, the gap between germline ends came to 7 bases. The germline V gene encodes CDR1 SEHNR and CDR2 FQNEAQ (reference sequence). The CDR3 is CASSFGAGYTF. The CDR3 DNA is TGTGCCAGCAGCTTCGGGGCGGGCTACACCTTC.

This clonotype was seen a few times. Its ends do not fully match the called genes, so a read error is possible. The chain uses TRBV7-2 and TRBJ2-4; TRBD2 agrees at 13 bases. The DNA end lines up better with TRBJ2-5; the J call may be wrong. CDR1 is SGHTA and CDR2 is FQGNSA in the germline V gene. CDR3 length: 17 residues. The CDR3 DNA follows: TGTGCCGGCAGCTCCGGACTAGCGGGGGCTGAGGGAGAGACCCAGTACTTC. This translates into CAGSSGLAGAEGETQYF.

Worth noting for this clonotype: A much larger clonotype is one base distant, so this may be a read error. The CDR3 carries no conserved terminal phenylalanine or tryptophan, so it likely arises from a read error. DNA for the CDR3: TGTGCCAGCAGTGAAGAGCGGGGGGGTACAGATACGCAGTATTGT. It codes for CASSEERGGTDTQYC. The chain joins TRBV6-1 to TRBJ2-3; 10 positions agree with TRBD2. This CDR3 comprises 15 residues. The germline CDR1 and CDR2 sequences are MNHNS and SASEGT. V shed 1 base and J 3 bases; nucleotides not matched to a gene: 1.

At least ten counts were recorded for this clonotype. The V call is TRBV28, the J call TRBJ1-2; D unclear. CDR3 length: 14 residues. V lost 6 bases, J lost 2 bases, and 13 bases lay in between. Germline CDR1 and CDR2: MDHEN and SYDVKM. CDR3 in DNA: TGTGCCAGCAGGCCTTATGTAATAAACTATGGCTACACCTTC. The encoded protein is CASRPYVINYGYTF.

The chain couples TRBV20-1 to TRBJ2-4; 7 bases align to TRBD2. The DNA end favors TRBJ2-7, so the J call may be wrong. CDR3 length: 15 amino acids. In germline, CDR1 is DFQATT, CDR2 SNEGSKA (reference sequence). The CDR3 DNA sequence: TGCAGTGCTAGAGATCCTAGCGGCTTCTCCTACGAGCAGTACTTC. This sequence encodes CSARDPSGFSYEQYF.

This clonotype has only a few counts. The chain recombines TRBV7-6 with TRBJ2-5; D perhaps matches TRBD1 (8 bases). Trimming took 3 bases from V and 4 from J, leaving 15 bases between them. Germline-derived CDR1 and CDR2 are SGHVS and FNYEAQ. This CDR3 is built from 15 residues. CDR3 nucleotides: TGTGCCAGCAGCTTTACAGGGGGGGGTGGAGAGACCCAGTACTTC. Translation gives CASSFTGGGGETQYF.